This passage covers 11 T cell receptor beta chains from one sample sequenced in a study of T cells after yellow fever vaccination. TCRdb passed the 5' RACE reads through MiXCR, listing each CDR3 protein once. Here the sample spans some 320,000 distinct CDR3 sequences, roughly 10% being singletons. The specimen was CD4+ T cells sorted from PBMCs, collected 45 days after the yellow fever booster vaccination. The receptors derive from a man in his late teens or twenties who received the YFV17D yellow fever vaccine.

This clonotype came up a few times. V and J are TRBV5-1 and TRBJ1-1; possible D gene TRBD1, 5 bases. The germline V gene has CDR1 SGHRS and CDR2 YFSETQ. CDR3 length equals 15 residues. V lost 3 bases, J lost 1 base, and 13 bases lay in between. The CDR3 coding sequence is TGCGCCAGCAGCTCGGACCTACAGGCGAACACTGAAGCTTTCTTT. Protein product: CASSSDLQANTEAFF.

This clonotype was recorded a few times. The chain uses TRBV29-1 and TRBJ2-5; 9 nucleotides align to TRBD2. From germline, CDR1 is SQVTM and CDR2 ANQGSEA. The CDR3 has 12 residues. J lost 14 bases, V lost 6 bases, and 13 bases had no gene match. The CDR3, as DNA: TGCAGCGTAGGGGACTATAGCGGGGGCCCCTACTTC. Protein sequence: CSVGDYSGGPYF.

This clonotype was counted a few times. The chain carries TRBV20-1 and TRBJ2-7, with D tentatively TRBD1 (6 bases). V was trimmed by 0 bases and J by 4 bases, leaving 7 bases between them. The CDR3 totals 12 residues. Germline-derived CDR1 and CDR2 are DFQATT and SNEGSKA (reference sequence). The CDR3 is CSARDRGYEQYV. CDR3 DNA sequence: TGCAGTGCTAGAGATAGGGGGTACGAGCAGTACGTC.

The V and J genes are TRBV12-3 or TRBV12-4 and TRBJ1-3, with D maybe TRBD1 (6 bases). The CDR3 sequence is 14 residues long. V lost 3 bases and J 3 bases, leaving 9 bases between the germline ends. This CDR3 reads CASSFAGDGNTIYF. The CDR3, as DNA: TGTGCCAGCAGTTTCGCAGGGGATGGAAACACCATATATTTT.

The rearrangement links TRBV4-1 to TRBJ2-1; possibly TRBD2 for D (5 bases). V lost 4 bases and J lost 3, with 10 bases in between. This CDR3 has 14 residues. Per the germline V gene, CDR1 is MGHRA and CDR2 is YSYEKL. In DNA, the CDR3 is TGCGCCAGCAGCCCCCGAGGGAACTACAATGAGCAGTTCTTC. This gives the protein CASSPRGNYNEQFF.

This clonotype was seen more than once but under ten times. In DNA form, the CDR3 reads TGTGCCAGCAGGCCTCTTCCGGGGGGGCGGCAGTTCTTC. It codes for CASRPLPGGRQFF. The V and J genes are TRBV7-9 and TRBJ2-1, with 8 bases aligning to TRBD2. Germline V gene sequence: CDR1 SEHNR, CDR2 FQNEAQ (reference sequence). This CDR3 contains 13 residues. With V trimmed by 6 bases and J by 12 bases, 10 bases remained unmatched.

This clonotype is a singleton in its sample. This clone may be a read error of a much larger clone one base away. The chain recombines TRBV12-3 or TRBV12-4 with TRBJ2-6; D perhaps matches TRBD2 (6 bases). V was cut by 4 bases and J by 0 bases, with 10 bases left in between. The CDR3 is 16 amino acids. This chain's CDR3 is CASSSHGSSGANVLTF. CDR3 in DNA: TGTGCCAGCAGTTCCCACGGGAGCTCTGGGGCCAACGTCCTGACTTTC.

This clonotype has just a few counts. The chain is built from TRBV7-2 and TRBJ1-2, with TRBD1 as a possible D gene (5 bases). The CDR3 covers 17 residues. Germline V gives CDR1 SGHTA, CDR2 FQGNSA. Trimming cost V 4 bases and J 7 bases, with 25 bases left between them. CDR3 region: CASSSRRQGSSLVGYTF. The CDR3 nucleotides are TGTGCCAGCAGCTCCCGAAGGCAGGGCAGCTCCCTCGTTGGCTACACCTTC.

In this sample, this clonotype turned up a few times. V and J are TRBV7-2 and TRBJ2-7; 11 bases are shared with TRBD1. Trimming cost V 5 bases and J 6 bases; bases outside gene matches: 6. The CDR3 loop spans 14 amino acids. Germline-derived CDR1 and CDR2 are SGHTA and FQGNSA. The CDR3: CASSTDRGRVEQYF. CDR3 coding DNA: TGTGCCAGCAGCACGGACAGGGGGCGAGTCGAGCAGTACTTC. Full variable domain (missing parts from reference TRBV7-2 and TRBJ2-7): GAGVSQSPSNKVTEKGKDVELRCDPISGHTALYWYRQSLGQGLEFLIYFQGNSAPDKSGLPSDRFSAERTGGSVSTLTIQRTQQEDSAVYLCASSTDRGRVEQYFGPGTRLTVT.

This chain links TRBV18 with TRBJ1-1; 10 bases match TRBD1. Germline-derived CDR1 and CDR2 are KGHSH and LQKENI. J lost 4 bases, V lost 3 bases, and 11 bases had no gene match. This CDR3 is built from 17 residues. DNA of the CDR3: TGTGCCAGCTCACCTTTCGACAGGGGGCATGGTGGCACTGAAGCTTTCTTT. It codes for CASSPFDRGHGGTEAFF.

The chain is built from TRBV6-5 and TRBJ2-3, with 7 bases that match TRBD2. CDR3 length equals 17 residues. With V trimmed by 6 bases and J by 2 bases, 14 bases remained unmatched. Germline CDR1 reads MNHEY; CDR2 reads SVGAGI. The CDR3 here is CASSPRPGLTYTDTQYF. The CDR3 DNA follows: TGTGCCAGCAGCCCTAGACCGGGACTAACATACACAGATACGCAGTATTTT.